One and the same sample provided the 2 T cell receptor beta chains below, sequenced in a study of identical twins. TCRdb re-called the 5' RACE reads with MiXCR, one entry per CDR3 protein. The data contain 1.5 million to 2 million distinct CDR3 sequences, roughly 35% of them seen just once; the ten biggest clones take up about 0.25%. Sample: cord blood. These receptors all stem from a newborn girl in good health.

This clonotype was seen only a few times. The V call is TRBV5-6, the J call TRBJ2-3; 10 bases agree with TRBD1. J lost 1 base, V lost 5 bases, and 7 bases had no gene match. The length of the CDR3 is 16 residues. Germline loops: CDR1 SGHDT, CDR2 YYEEEE. The DNA of the CDR3 is TGTGCCAGCAGAGGATACGGGACAGGGGGCACAGATACGCAGTATTTT. It specifies CASRGYGTGGTDTQYF.

The rearrangement uses TRBV6-1 and TRBJ1-6; perhaps TRBD1 as D (6 bases). Germline values: CDR1 MNHNS, CDR2 SASEGT. V was pared by 2 bases and J by 7 bases, with 15 bases between. This CDR3 contains 16 residues. The CDR3 bases are TGTGCCAGCAGTGAACAGAGGGGGGTTCGGAATTCACCCCTCCACTTT. It is translated as CASSEQRGVRNSPLHF.